The sequence of this TCR beta chain was determined in a study of OX40 agonist ivuxolimab in advanced cancers. Study-wide background: Among those enrolled, mean age was approximately 60 years (range about 23 to 90) and 75% to 85% were male.

This CDR3 comprises 14 residues. CDR1 is SGHRS, CDR2 YFSETQ, per germline. After removal of 4 bases from V and 6 bases from J, the junction contained 4 bases not matched to a gene. TCRdb's copy holds only in-frame clones and misses some; the assay was immunoSEQ multiplex PCR. The sample records approximately 26,000 clones, over 75% being singletons. People who had autoimmune disease history or systemic immunosuppression were excluded. The specimen comprised CD4+ or CD8+ T cells sorted from blood, sampled in a trial of the OX40 agonist ivuxolimab. This chain joins TRBV5-1 and TRBJ2-2; 9 nucleotides align to TRBD2. The source is an adult with an advanced solid tumor such as melanoma, head and neck, liver or kidney cancer. CDR3 residues: CASSPSGNAGELFF. The DNA for the CDR3 is TGCGCCAGCAGCCCTAGCGGGAATGCCGGGGAGCTGTTTTTT.